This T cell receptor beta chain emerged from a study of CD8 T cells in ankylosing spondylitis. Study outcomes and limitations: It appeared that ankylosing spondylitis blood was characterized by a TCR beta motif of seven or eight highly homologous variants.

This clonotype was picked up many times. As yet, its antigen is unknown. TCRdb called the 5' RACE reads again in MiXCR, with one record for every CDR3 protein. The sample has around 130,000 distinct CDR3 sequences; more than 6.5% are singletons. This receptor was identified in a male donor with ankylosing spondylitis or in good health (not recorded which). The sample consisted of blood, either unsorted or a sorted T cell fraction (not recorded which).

Here the CDR3 DNA reads TGTGCCAGCAGTCGTGAGACAGAATTCTATGGCTACACCTTC. The encoded protein is CASSRETEFYGYTF. The rearrangement joins TRBV7-8 to TRBJ1-2; D perhaps matches TRBD1 (5 bases). CDR1 and CDR2 (germline): SGHVS, FQNEAQ. CDR3 length: 14 amino acids. Deletions cut 6 bases from V and 4 bases from J, with 15 bases between.